This T cell receptor (beta chain) was sequenced for a study of blood T cell repertoires in COVID-19. Study-wide background: The origin of the acute and convalescent COVID-19 samples was the United States, Italy and Spain.

The germline V gene encodes CDR1 MDHEN and CDR2 SYDVKM. The CDR3 consists of 14 residues. Trimming left V 3 bases short and J 1 base short, with 9 bases between. In Seattle, patients joined the study during active infection and were tracked longitudinally. Authors' methods: Reference gene primers were amplified, and this amplification served to estimate nucleated cell counts. Some clones are missing from TCRdb's copy, which holds only in-frame ones; the method was immunoSEQ multiplex PCR. That table furnishes V, J and clone size, whereas the DNA furnished D and trimming. The table has some 130,000 clones, around nine tenths seen once; the top ten hold about an eighth.

This chain joins TRBV28 and TRBJ1-1; a weak D match, TRBD1 (5 bases). The sequencing input was peripheral blood. The receptor comes from a woman in her 70s with COVID-19, enrolled during active disease. In DNA form, the CDR3 reads TGTGCCAGCAGTTTTCGTGACAGGAACACTGAAGCTTTCTTT. It specifies CASSFRDRNTEAFF.